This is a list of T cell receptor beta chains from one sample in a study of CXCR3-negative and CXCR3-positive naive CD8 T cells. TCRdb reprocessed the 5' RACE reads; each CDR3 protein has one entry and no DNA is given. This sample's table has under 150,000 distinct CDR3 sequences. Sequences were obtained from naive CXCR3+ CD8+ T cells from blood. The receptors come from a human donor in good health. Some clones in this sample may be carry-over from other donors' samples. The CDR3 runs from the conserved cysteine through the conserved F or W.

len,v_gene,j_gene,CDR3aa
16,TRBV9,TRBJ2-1,CASSVGGTSGYNEQFF
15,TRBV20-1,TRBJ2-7,CSARWGGRSSYEQYF
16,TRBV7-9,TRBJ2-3,CASSLGLHEDTDTQYF
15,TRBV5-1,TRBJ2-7,CASKATAGRIYEQYF
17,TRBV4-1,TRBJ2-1,CASSQDSSGRAHNEQFF
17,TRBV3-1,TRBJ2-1,CASSQVVAAASYNEQFF
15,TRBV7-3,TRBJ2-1,CASSHDGSPAREQFF
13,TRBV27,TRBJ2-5,CASSLSGQETQYF
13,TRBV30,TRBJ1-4,CAHGTKLNEKLFF
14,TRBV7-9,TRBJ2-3,CASRNPRRTDTQYF
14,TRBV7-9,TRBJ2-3,CASSRTGYADTQYF
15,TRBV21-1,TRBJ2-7,CASSRGQGALCEHYF
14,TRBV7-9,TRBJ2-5,CASSSPTGQETQYF
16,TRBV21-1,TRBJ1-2,CASSKGGDPTGYGYTF
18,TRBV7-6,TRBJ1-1,CASSLEKGGSIMNTEAFF
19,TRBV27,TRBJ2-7,CASSPSRGRELERAYEQYF
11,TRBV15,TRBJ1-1,CATSRFEGAIF
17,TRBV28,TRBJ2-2,CASSSPRDRATTGELFF
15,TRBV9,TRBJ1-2,CASSVWEGGNYGYTF
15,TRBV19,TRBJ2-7,CASSMGWGGSYEQYF
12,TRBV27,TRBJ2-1,CASSTLAGEQFF
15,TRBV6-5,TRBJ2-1,CASKQGTSAYNEQFF
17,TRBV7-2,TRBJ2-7,CASSYKIPGTGVYEQYF
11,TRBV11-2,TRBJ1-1,CASSRTGEAFF